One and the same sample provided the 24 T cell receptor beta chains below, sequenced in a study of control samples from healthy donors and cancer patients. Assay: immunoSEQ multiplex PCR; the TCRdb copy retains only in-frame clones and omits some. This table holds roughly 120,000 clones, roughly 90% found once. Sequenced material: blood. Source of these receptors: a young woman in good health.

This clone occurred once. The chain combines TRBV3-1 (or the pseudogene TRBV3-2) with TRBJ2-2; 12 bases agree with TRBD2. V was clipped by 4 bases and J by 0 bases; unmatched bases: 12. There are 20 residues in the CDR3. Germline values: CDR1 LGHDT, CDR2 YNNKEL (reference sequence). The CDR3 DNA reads TGTGCCAGCAGCCCCCCCCTCTGGACTAGCGGGACATCGAACACCGGGGAGCTGTTTTTT. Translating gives CASSPPLWTSGTSNTGELFF.

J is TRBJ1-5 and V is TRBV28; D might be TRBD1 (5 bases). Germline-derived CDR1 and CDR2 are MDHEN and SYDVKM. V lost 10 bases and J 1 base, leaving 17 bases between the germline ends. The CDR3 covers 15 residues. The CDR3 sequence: CATPWGLASNQPQHF. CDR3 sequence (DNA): TGTGCCACCCCATGGGGGTTGGCAAGCAATCAGCCCCAGCATTTT.

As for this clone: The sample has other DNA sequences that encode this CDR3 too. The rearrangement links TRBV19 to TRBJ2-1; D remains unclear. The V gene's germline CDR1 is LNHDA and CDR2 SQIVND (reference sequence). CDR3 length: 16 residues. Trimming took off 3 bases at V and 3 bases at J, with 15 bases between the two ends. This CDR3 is CASSISGRSDYNEQFF. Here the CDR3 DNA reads TGTGCCAGTAGTATCTCGGGTAGATCGGACTACAATGAGCAGTTCTTC. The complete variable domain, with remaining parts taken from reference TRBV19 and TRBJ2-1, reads DGGITQSPKYLFRKEGQNVTLSCEQNLNHDAMYWYRQDPGQGLRLIYYSQIVNDFQKGDIAEGYSVSREKKESFPLTVTSAQKNPTAFYLCASSISGRSDYNEQFFGPGTRLTVL.

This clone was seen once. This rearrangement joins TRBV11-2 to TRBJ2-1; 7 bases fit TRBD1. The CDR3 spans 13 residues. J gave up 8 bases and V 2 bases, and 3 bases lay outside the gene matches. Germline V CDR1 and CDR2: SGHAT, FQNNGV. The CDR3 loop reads CASSLTTGHEQFF. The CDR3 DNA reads TGTGCCAGCAGCTTAACGACAGGGCATGAGCAGTTCTTC. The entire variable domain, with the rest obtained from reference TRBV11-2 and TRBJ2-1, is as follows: EAGVAQSPRYKIIEKRQSVAFWCNPISGHATLYWYQQILGQGPKLLIQFQNNGVVDDSQLPKDRFSAERLKGVDSTLKIQPAKLEDSAVYLCASSLTTGHEQFFGPGTRLTVL.

This CDR3 reads CASNPQGPLTSNQPQHF. CDR3 DNA sequence: TGTGCCAGCAATCCGCAGGGGCCCCTAACGAGCAATCAGCCCCAGCATTTT. The chain couples TRBV28 to TRBJ1-5; D might be TRBD1 (6 bases). Germline V CDR1 and CDR2: MDHEN, SYDVKM. The CDR3 totals 17 residues. The V end lost 7 bases, the J end lost 1 base, and 20 bases lay between the germline ends.

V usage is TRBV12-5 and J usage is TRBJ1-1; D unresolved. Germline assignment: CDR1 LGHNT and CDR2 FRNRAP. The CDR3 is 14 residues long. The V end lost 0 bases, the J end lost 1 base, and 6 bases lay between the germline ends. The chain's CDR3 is CASGLVPPNTEAFF. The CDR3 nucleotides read TGTGCTAGTGGTTTGGTACCCCCGAACACTGAAGCTTTCTTT.

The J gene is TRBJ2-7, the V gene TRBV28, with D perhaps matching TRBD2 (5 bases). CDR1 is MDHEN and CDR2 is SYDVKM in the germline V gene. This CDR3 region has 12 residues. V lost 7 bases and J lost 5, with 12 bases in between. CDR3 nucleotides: TGTGCCAGCAATGAGGGATTAGACGAGCAGTACTTC. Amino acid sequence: CASNEGLDEQYF.

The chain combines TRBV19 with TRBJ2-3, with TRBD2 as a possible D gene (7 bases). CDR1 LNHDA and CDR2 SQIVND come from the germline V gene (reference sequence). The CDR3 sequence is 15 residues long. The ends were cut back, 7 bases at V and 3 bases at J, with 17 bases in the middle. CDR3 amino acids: CASTGGAAHTDTQYF. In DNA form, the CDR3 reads TGTGCCAGTACGGGGGGCGCAGCCCATACAGATACGCAGTATTTT.

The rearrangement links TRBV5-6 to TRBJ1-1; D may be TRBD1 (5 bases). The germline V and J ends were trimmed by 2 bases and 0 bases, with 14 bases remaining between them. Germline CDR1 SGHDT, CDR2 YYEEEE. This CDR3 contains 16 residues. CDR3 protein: CASSFLGDPMNTEAFF. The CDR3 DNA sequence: TGTGCCAGCAGCTTCTTAGGGGACCCCATGAACACTGAAGCTTTCTTT.

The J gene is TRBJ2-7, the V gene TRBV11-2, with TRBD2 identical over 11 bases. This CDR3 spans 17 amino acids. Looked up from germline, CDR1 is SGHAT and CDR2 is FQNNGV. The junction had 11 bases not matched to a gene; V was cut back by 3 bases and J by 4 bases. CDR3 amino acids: CASSFSRSSGRRYEQYF. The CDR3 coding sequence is TGTGCCAGCAGCTTTAGCAGGTCTAGCGGGAGGAGATACGAGCAGTACTTC.

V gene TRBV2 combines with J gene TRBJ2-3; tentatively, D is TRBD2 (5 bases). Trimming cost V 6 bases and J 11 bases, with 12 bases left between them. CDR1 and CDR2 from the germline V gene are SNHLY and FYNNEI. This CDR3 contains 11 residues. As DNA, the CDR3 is TGTGCCAGCAGCCCGGGATCACGGCAGTATTTT. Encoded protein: CASSPGSRQYF.

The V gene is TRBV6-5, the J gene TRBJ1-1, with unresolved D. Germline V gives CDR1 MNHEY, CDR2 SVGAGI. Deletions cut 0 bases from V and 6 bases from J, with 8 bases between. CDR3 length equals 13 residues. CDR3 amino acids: CASSYSLSSEAFF. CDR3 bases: TGTGCCAGCAGTTACTCGCTCTCCTCTGAAGCTTTCTTT.

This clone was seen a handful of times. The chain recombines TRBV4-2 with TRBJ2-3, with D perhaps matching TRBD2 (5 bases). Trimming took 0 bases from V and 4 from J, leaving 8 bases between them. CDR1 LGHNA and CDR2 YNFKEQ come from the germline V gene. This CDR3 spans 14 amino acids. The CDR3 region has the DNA TGTGCCAGCAGCCAAGATGGAGGCTCAGATACGCAGTATTTT. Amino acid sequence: CASSQDGGSDTQYF.

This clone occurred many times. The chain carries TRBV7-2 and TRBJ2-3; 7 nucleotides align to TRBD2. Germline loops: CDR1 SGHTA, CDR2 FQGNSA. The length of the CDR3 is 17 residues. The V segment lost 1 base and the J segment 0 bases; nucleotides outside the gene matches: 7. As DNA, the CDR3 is TGTGCCAGCAGCTTAGGACCTAGCGGACTAAGCACAGATACGCAGTATTTT. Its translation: CASSLGPSGLSTDTQYF.

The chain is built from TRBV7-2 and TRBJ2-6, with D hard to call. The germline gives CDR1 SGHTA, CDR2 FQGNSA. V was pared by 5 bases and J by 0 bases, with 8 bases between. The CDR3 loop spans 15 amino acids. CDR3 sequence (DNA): TGTGCCAGCAGCCCGGTGCACTCTGGGGCCAACGTCCTGACTTTC. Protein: CASSPVHSGANVLTF.

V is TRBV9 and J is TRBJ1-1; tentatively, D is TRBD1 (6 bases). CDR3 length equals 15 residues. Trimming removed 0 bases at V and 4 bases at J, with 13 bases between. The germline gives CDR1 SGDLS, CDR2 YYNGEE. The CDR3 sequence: CASSVDGGGFTEAFF. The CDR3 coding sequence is TGTGCCAGCAGCGTAGATGGAGGGGGGTTCACTGAAGCTTTCTTT.

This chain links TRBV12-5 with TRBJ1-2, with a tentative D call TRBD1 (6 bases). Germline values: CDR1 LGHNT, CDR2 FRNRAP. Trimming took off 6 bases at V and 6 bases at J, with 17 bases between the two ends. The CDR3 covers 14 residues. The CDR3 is CASGLTGIFDGYTF. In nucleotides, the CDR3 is TGTGCTAGTGGCCTAACAGGGATTTTCGATGGCTACACCTTC.

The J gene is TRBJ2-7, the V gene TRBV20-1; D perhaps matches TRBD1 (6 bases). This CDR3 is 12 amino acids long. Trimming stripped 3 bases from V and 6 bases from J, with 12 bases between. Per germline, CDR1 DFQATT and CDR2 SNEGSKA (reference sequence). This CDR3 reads CSASARGGEQYF. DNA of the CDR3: TGCAGTGCTAGTGCCAGGGGCGGCGAGCAGTACTTC.

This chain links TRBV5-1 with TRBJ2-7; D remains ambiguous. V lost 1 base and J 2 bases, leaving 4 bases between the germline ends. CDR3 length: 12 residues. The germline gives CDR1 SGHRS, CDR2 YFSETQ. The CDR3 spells CASSLSPYEQYF. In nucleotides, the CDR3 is TGCGCCAGCAGCTTGAGTCCCTACGAGCAGTACTTC.

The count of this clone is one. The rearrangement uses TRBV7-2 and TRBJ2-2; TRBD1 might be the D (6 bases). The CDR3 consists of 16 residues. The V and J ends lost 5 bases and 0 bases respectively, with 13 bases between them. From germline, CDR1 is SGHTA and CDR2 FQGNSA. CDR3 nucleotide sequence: TGTGCCAGCAGCCCTACCGGGACAACGAACACCGGGGAGCTGTTTTTT. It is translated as CASSPTGTTNTGELFF. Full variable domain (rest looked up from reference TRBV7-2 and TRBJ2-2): GAGVSQSPSNKVTEKGKDVELRCDPISGHTALYWYRQSLGQGLEFLIYFQGNSAPDKSGLPSDRFSAERTGGSVSTLTIQRTQQEDSAVYLCASSPTGTTNTGELFFGEGSRLTVL.

The CDR3 spells CASRLGSGRRNYGYTF. In DNA form, the CDR3 reads TGTGCAAGTCGCTTAGGATCCGGACGGAGAAACTATGGCTACACCTTC. V is TRBV12-2 and J is TRBJ1-2. TRBV12-2 is a pseudogene segment. The CDR3 has 16 amino acids.

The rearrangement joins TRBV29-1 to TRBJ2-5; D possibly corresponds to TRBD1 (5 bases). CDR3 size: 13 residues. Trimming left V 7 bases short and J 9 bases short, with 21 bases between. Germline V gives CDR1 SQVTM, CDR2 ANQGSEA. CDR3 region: CSAERGALGAQYF. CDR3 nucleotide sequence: TGCAGCGCCGAACGCGGCGCCCTAGGGGCCCAGTACTTC.

The CDR3, as DNA: TGTGCCAGCAGTTTCGCGGGACGGATCTATGGCTACACCTTC. Encoded protein: CASSFAGRIYGYTF. This chain links TRBV28 with TRBJ1-2; D possibly corresponds to TRBD1 (5 bases). The CDR3 has 14 amino acids. Looked up from germline, CDR1 is MDHEN and CDR2 is SYDVKM. V shed 3 bases and J shed 4 bases, with 12 bases lying between them.

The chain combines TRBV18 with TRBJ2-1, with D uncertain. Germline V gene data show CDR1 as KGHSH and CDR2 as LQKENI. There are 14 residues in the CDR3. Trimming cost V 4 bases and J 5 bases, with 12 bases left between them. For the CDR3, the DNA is TGTGCCAGCTCACGGGCCCTAGGAGACAATGAGCAGTTCTTC. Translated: CASSRALGDNEQFF.